One and the same sample provided the 2 T cell receptor beta chains below, sequenced in a study of shared clonotypes between healthy human individuals. Produced via immunoSEQ multiplex PCR; TCRdb's table is partial and in-frame only. The sample has 300,000 to 350,000 clones; roughly 70% are singletons. The sample taken for sequencing was memory CD4+ T cells sorted from blood. Subset denoted: CD45RA-negative fraction. These receptors were collected from a young man in good health.

V usage is TRBV7-9 and J usage is TRBJ2-7, with D tentatively TRBD2 (5 bases). V was trimmed by 3 bases and J by 2 bases, leaving 14 bases between them. This CDR3 comprises 15 residues. Germline V lookup: CDR1 SEHNR, CDR2 FQNEAQ (reference sequence). CDR3 amino acids: CASSLSRVGAYEQYF. The CDR3 nucleotides are TGTGCCAGCAGCTTGTCCCGGGTGGGAGCCTACGAGCAGTACTTC.

This rearrangement joins TRBV7-9 to TRBJ1-2, with D unresolved. Germline-derived CDR1 and CDR2 are SEHNR and FQNEAQ (reference sequence). The CDR3 has 12 residues. V was shortened by 5 bases and J by 3 bases, with 7 bases between the two germline ends. For the CDR3, the DNA is TGTGCCAGCAGCCCAGGCTACTATGGCTACACCTTC. Its protein product is CASSPGYYGYTF.